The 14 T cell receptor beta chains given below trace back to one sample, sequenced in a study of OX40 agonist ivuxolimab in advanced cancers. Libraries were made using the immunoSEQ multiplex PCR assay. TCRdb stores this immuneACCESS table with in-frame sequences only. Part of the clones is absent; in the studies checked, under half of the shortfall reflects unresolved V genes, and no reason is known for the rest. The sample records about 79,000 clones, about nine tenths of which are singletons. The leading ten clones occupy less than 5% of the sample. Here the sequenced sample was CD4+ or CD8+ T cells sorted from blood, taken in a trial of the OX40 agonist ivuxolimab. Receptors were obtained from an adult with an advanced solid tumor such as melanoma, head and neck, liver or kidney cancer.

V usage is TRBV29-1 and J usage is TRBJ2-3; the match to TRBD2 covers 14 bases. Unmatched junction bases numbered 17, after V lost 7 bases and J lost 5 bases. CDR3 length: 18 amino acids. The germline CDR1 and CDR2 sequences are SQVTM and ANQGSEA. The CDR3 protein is CSATPGLAGAGGGDTQYF. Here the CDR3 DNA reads TGCAGCGCCACACCGGGACTAGCGGGAGCAGGAGGTGGAGATACGCAGTATTTT.

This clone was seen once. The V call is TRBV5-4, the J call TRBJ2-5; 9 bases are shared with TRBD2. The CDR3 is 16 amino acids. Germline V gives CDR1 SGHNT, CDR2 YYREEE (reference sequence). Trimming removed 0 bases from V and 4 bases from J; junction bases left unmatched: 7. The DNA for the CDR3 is TGTGCCAGCAGCTTGGCCGGCGGGAGGGCGGGAGAGACCCAGTACTTC. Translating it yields CASSLAGGRAGETQYF.

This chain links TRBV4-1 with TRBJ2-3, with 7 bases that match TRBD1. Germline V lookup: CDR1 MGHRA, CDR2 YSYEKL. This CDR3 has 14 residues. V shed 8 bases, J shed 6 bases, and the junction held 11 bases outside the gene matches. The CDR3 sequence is CASPTTGSLDTQYF. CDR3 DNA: TGCGCCAGCCCTACGACAGGGAGCCTCGATACGCAGTATTTT.

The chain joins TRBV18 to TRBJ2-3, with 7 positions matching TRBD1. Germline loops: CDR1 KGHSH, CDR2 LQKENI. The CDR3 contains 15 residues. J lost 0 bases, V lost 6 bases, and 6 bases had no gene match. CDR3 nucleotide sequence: TGTGCCAGCTCCCCGTGGGGACAGAGCACAGATACGCAGTATTTT. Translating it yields CASSPWGQSTDTQYF.

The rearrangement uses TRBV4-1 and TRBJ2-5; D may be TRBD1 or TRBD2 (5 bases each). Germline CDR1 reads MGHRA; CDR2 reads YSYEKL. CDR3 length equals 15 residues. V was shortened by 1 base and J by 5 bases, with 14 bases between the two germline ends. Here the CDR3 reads CASSQGRGWGETQYF. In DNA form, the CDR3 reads TGCGCCAGCAGCCAAGGTAGGGGCTGGGGGGAGACCCAGTACTTC.

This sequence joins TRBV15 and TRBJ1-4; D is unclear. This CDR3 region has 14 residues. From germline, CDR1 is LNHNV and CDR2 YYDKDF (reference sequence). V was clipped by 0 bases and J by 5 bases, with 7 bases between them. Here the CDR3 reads CATSRDMRNEKLFF. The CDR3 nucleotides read TGTGCCACCAGCAGAGATATGAGAAATGAAAAACTGTTTTTT.

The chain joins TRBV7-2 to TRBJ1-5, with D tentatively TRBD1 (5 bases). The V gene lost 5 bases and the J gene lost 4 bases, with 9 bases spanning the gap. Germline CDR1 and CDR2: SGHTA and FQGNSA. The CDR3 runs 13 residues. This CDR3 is CASSRQQNQPQHF. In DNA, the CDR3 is TGTGCCAGCAGCAGACAGCAGAATCAGCCCCAGCATTTT.

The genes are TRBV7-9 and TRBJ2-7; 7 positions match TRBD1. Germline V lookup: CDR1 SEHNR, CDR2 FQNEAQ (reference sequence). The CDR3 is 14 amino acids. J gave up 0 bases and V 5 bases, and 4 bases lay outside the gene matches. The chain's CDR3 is CASSPGQSSYEQYF. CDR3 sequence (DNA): TGTGCCAGCAGCCCGGGACAGAGCTCCTACGAGCAGTACTTC.

CDR3 nucleotide sequence: TGTGCCAGCAGCTTTACCTTTGACACAGATACGCAGTATTTT. Its protein is CASSFTFDTDTQYF. V usage is TRBV5-4 and J usage is TRBJ2-3; no definite D call. Trimming took 2 bases from V and 2 from J, leaving 9 bases between them. This CDR3 region has 14 residues. Germline-derived CDR1 and CDR2 are SGHNT and YYREEE (reference sequence).

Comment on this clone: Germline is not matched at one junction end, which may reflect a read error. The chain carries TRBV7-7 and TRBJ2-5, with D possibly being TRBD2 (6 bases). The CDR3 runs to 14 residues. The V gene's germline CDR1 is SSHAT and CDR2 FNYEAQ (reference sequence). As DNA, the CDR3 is TGTGCTAGCAGCTTAATGGGACTCCAAGAGACCCAGTACTTC. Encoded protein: CASSLMGLQETQYF.

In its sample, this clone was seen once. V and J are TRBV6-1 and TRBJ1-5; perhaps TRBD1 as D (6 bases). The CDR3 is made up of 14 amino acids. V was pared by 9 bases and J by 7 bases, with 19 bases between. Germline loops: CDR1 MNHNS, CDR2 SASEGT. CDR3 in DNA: TGTGCCAGTGGCTATTTGGGGGCTCGGCAGCCCCAGCATTTT. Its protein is CASGYLGARQPQHF.

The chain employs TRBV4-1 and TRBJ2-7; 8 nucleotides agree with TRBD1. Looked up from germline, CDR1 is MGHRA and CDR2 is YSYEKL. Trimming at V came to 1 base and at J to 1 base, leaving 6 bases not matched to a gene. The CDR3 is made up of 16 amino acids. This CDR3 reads CASSQGQGSRSYEQYF. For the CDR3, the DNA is TGCGCCAGCAGCCAAGGACAGGGGTCAAGATCCTACGAGCAGTACTTC.

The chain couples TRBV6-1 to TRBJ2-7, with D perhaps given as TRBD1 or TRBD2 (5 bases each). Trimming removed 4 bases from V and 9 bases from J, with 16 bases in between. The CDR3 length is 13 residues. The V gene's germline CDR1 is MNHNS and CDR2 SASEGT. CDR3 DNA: TGTGCCAGCAGTGCAACCCGGGGCAGTATGCAGTACTTC. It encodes CASSATRGSMQYF.

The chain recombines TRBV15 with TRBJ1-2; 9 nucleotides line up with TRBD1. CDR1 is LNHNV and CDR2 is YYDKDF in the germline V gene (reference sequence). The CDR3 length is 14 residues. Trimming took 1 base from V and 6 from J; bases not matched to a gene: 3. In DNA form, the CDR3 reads TGTGCCACCAGCAGAGGGACAGGGGAGGATGGCTACACCTTC. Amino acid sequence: CATSRGTGEDGYTF.